This T cell receptor beta chain stems from a study of blood T cell repertoires in COVID-19. Across the study: PBMCs, B-cell-depleted T cells, or T cells were the source of the cDNA or gDNA that made up the material.

The V and J ends lost 3 bases and 3 bases, in that order; junction bases with no gene match: 0. This CDR3 region has 14 residues. Germline V lookup: CDR1 LGHDT, CDR2 YNNKEL (reference sequence). Produced via immunoSEQ multiplex PCR; TCRdb's table is partial and in-frame only. Among 50,000 to 60,000 clones listed, 65% to 85% were seen once. The V call is TRBV3-1 (or the pseudogene TRBV3-2), the J call TRBJ2-5, with 11 bases aligning to TRBD2. This receptor was obtained from a middle-aged man with acute or convalescent COVID-19. What was sequenced was peripheral blood. CDR3 sequence: CASSQTSGEETQYF. As DNA, the CDR3 is TGTGCCAGCAGCCAGACTAGCGGGGAAGAGACCCAGTACTTC.